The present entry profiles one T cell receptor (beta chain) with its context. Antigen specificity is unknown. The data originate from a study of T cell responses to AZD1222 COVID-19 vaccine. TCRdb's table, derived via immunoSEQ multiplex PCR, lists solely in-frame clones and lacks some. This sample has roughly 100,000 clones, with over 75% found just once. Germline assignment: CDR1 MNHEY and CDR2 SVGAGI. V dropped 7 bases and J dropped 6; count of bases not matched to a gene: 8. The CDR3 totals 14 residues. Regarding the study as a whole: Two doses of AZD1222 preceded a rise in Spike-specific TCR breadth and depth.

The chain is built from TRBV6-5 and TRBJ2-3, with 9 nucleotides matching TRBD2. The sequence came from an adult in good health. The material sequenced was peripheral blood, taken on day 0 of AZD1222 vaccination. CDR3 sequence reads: CASKVGLAGDTQYF. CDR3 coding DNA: TGTGCCAGCAAGGTGGGACTAGCAGGCGATACGCAGTATTTT.